This T cell receptor (beta chain) is drawn from a study of T cells after yellow fever vaccination. Of note for this clonotype: The antigen is not known.

Study findings and constraints: It was a small share of clonotypes that appeared in both CD4 and CD8 compartments.

Between the trimmed V and J ends, which lost 2 bases and 1 base, there was a span of 6 bases. There are 13 residues in the CDR3. The authors made TCR cDNA by 5'RACE template switching, adding a universal primer site and UMIs. One entry per CDR3 protein, called by TCRdb with MiXCR from the 5' RACE reads. The data show 450,000 to 550,000 distinct CDR3 sequences, 15% to 20% seen once. The chain joins TRBV12-3 or TRBV12-4 to TRBJ2-7; the D is unclear. The source material was PBMCs, sampled 15 days after the yellow fever booster vaccination. The TCR originated in a young man who received the YFV17D yellow fever vaccine. DNA for the CDR3: TGTGCCAGCAGTTTATACGGGTCCTACGAGCAGTACTTC. This codes for CASSLYGSYEQYF.